This TCR beta chain was captured in a study of identical twins. This clonotype has a handful of counts. What it recognizes is unknown. V dropped 2 bases and J dropped 0 bases, with 8 bases sitting between them. This CDR3 is built from 15 residues. The germline V gene has CDR1 MNHEY and CDR2 SVGAGI. TCRdb redid the calling of the 5' RACE reads with MiXCR, one entry per CDR3 protein. The table includes around 510,000 distinct CDR3 sequences, roughly 13% detected once. General study results and limits: Zero-insertion analyses were open to partial confounding by invariant MAIT and iNKT cells. The more abundant beta clonotypes in cord blood had fewer insertions, and memory repertoires did not show this. Low generation probability was overrepresented in out-of-frame alpha sequences shared by twins.

The same specimen was also included in a second study, on yellow fever vaccine responses in identical twins. In that study: Vaccine T cell responses of twins reportedly seemed partly convergent and partly personalized.

Sequenced: CD4+ T cells sorted from blood. This sequence was found in a woman aged 18-30 years in good health. The rearrangement links TRBV6-5 to TRBJ2-4; D is unclear. CDR3 coding DNA: TGTGCCAGCAGTTACAAGGCAGGAGCCAAAAACATTCAGTACTTC. It yields the protein CASSYKAGAKNIQYF.